A selection of T cell receptor beta chains follows, all from one sample in a study of a mutant IDH1 vaccine in newly diagnosed glioma. This table comes from immunoSEQ multiplex PCR, and its TCRdb copy is limited to in-frame clones, with some not included. The data show about 88,000 clones, almost 85% seen once. Specimen: PBMCs, collected from a glioma patient treated with radiotherapy, temozolomide or both. These receptors were taken from a man in his forties or fifties with glioma. Some clones in this sample may be carry-over from other donors' samples. The CDR3 runs from the conserved cysteine through the conserved F or W. The D gene is left open where the match is weak. Size is omitted from some rows. Given values are once, few, many or a class for expanded clones.

j_call	clone_size	v_call	d_call	cdr3_nt	cdr3_aa
TRBJ1-4	-	TRBV18	-	TGTGCCAGCTCACCACAGAGGGGCACTAATGAAAAACTGTTTTTT	CASSPQRGTNEKLFF
TRBJ2-3	-	TRBV18	TRBD1	TGTGCCAGCTCACCCCGGGACAGAGCCACGGATACGCAGTATTTT	CASSPRDRATDTQYF
TRBJ1-2	few	TRBV29-1	-	TGCAGCGCCGGTTCTAACTATGGCTACACCTTC	CSAGSNYGYTF
TRBJ1-2	few	TRBV18	-	TGTGCCAGCTCACTAGGACAGAACCTCAGTCCCTACTATGGCTACACCTTC	CASSLGQNLSPYYGYTF
TRBJ2-5	-	TRBV7-6	TRBD1	TGTGCCAGCAGGCCAGACAGGGGGCGGCGGGAGACCCAGTACTTC	CASRPDRGRRETQYF
TRBJ2-6	few	TRBV19	-	TGTGCCTCCCGTGCGGGGCACGGGGCCAACGTCCTGACTTTC	CASRAGHGANVLTF
TRBJ2-7	-	TRBV2	TRBD1	TGTGCCAGCAGTTCCGGGACAGAACACTACGAGCAGTACTTC	CASSSGTEHYEQYF
TRBJ2-2	-	TRBV15	TRBD2	TGTGCCACCAGCAGAGATTTCCTAGCGGGGGGCGCCACCGGGGAGCTGTTTTTT	CATSRDFLAGGATGELFF
TRBJ2-5	-	TRBV5-1	-	TGCGCCAGCAGCTTTGCTGGGGACCCCCAAGAGACCCAGTACTTC	CASSFAGDPQETQYF
TRBJ1-4	once	TRBV6-5	-	TGTGCCAGCAGTTACTCAGGGGGGACCCATTTTGAAAAACTGTTTTTT	CASSYSGGTHFEKLFF
TRBJ2-7	-	TRBV30	-	TGTGCCTGGAGTAGGCAGGGTCCCTACGAGCAGTACTTC	CAWSRQGPYEQYF
TRBJ1-4	-	TRBV18	-	TGTGCCAGCTCTCCCAGCGAGGGCGGACTCGCGGGGGAACTGTTTTTT	CASSPSEGGLAGELFF
TRBJ1-6	-	TRBV9	-	TGTGCCAGCAGCGGATGGACAGCAAATTCACCCCTCCACTTT	CASSGWTANSPLHF
TRBJ1-2	-	TRBV15	-	TGTGCCACCAGCAGGTCGGGGGGCAACTATGGCTACACCTTC	CATSRSGGNYGYTF
TRBJ2-7	-	TRBV6-5	TRBD1	TGTGCCAGCAGTTACTCGGGACAGGGAAGAGAGCAGTACTTC	CASSYSGQGREQYF
TRBJ1-2	few	TRBV7-9	TRBD1	TGTGCCAGCAGCCAGGACAGGGCCTATGGCTACACCTTC	CASSQDRAYGYTF
TRBJ2-2	-	TRBV7-2	TRBD2	TGTGCCAGCAGCTATAGCGGGGGGTCCGGGGAGCTGTTTTTT	CASSYSGGSGELFF
TRBJ2-2	-	TRBV19	-	TGTGCCAGTAGGACCCGGAGGGGTGCCGGGGAGCTGTTTTTT	CASRTRRGAGELFF
TRBJ2-7	-	TRBV19	-	TGTGCCAGTAGTACGTTTTCTTGGGGAAACGTTACCTACGAGCAGTACTTC	CASSTFSWGNVTYEQYF
TRBJ1-1	-	TRBV7-9	-	TGTGCCAGCACCCTCGGGGCGGAAATGAACACTGAAGCTTTCTTT	CASTLGAEMNTEAFF
TRBJ2-2	-	TRBV6-5	-	TGTGCCAGCAGTTACGGACGGGCGAACACCGGGGAGCTGTTTTTT	CASSYGRANTGELFF
TRBJ2-2	-	TRBV5-1	-	TGCGCCAGCAGCTTGGACCCCACCGGGGAGCTGTTTTTT	CASSLDPTGELFF
TRBJ2-7	-	TRBV5-1	-	TGCGCCAGCAGCGTAAACAGGGCGGGGGCCTACGAGCAGTACTTC	CASSVNRAGAYEQYF
TRBJ1-1	-	TRBV10-2	-	TGCGCCAGCAGTGATTGGAGGGCGCGGACTGAAGCTTTCTTT	CASSDWRARTEAFF
TRBJ1-5	once	TRBV5-8	TRBD1	TGTGCCAGCAGCGGCCGGGACAGCCTCCTCAGCAATCAGCCCCAGCATTTT	CASSGRDSLLSNQPQHF
TRBJ2-3	-	TRBV15	-	TGTGCCACCAGCAGAGATAGGGATACGCAGTATTTT	CATSRDRDTQYF
TRBJ2-7	-	TRBV5-1	-	TGCGCCAGCAGAATGTCTGCGGGCTACTACGAGCAGTACTTC	CASRMSAGYYEQYF
TRBJ2-5	-	TRBV13	-	TGTGCCAGCAGCTTAAACAGGGTAGAGACCCAGTACTTC	CASSLNRVETQYF
TRBJ2-2	-	TRBV14	-	TGTGCCAGCAGCCAAGTATCCAGCTGGACCGGGGAGCTGTTTTTT	CASSQVSSWTGELFF
TRBJ2-7	-	TRBV27	-	TGTGCCAGCAGTTTATCGAGGATCTACGAGCAGTACTTC	CASSLSRIYEQYF
TRBJ1-4	-	TRBV4-2	-	TGTGCCAGCAGCCAAGACAGGCAGGCCTATAATGAAAAACTGTTTTTT	CASSQDRQAYNEKLFF
TRBJ1-1	-	TRBV6-6	-	TGTGCCAGCAGCCAAGACAGTTCTATGAACACTGAAGCTTTCTTT	CASSQDSSMNTEAFF
TRBJ1-3	-	TRBV5-4	-	TGTGCCAGCAGCTTGGCCGAGGACCGGGGAAACACCATATATTTT	CASSLAEDRGNTIYF
TRBJ1-5	-	TRBV6-5	-	TGTGCCAGCAGTTACTCGGTCAGTCAGCCCCAGCATTTT	CASSYSVSQPQHF
TRBJ2-7	-	TRBV5-6	TRBD1	TGTGCCAGCAGCTACGACAGGGGGAACGACGAGCAGTACTTC	CASSYDRGNDEQYF
TRBJ1-1	few	TRBV20-1	-	TGCAGTGCTAAACGCGGGGCTGAAGCTTTCTTT	CSAKRGAEAFF
TRBJ1-1	few	TRBV6-6	-	TGTGCCAGCAGTTACGGGCGGGGGGTCATGAACACTGAAGCTTTCTTT	CASSYGRGVMNTEAFF
TRBJ2-5	-	TRBV19	TRBD1	TGTGCCAGTAGGGACAGGGCCCGCCAAGAGACCCAGTACTTC	CASRDRARQETQYF
TRBJ2-3	-	TRBV5-4	-	TGTGCCAGCAGCTTATTCGCCCATACGCAGTATTTT	CASSLFAHTQYF
TRBJ1-2	-	TRBV20-1	-	TGCAGTGCTAGAGATGCGGGTGGCTACACCTTC	CSARDAGGYTF
TRBJ1-2	-	TRBV13	-	TGTGCCAGCAGCTCGACTGATATGGGTGGCTACACCTTC	CASSSTDMGGYTF
TRBJ2-7	few	TRBV9	-	TGTGCCAGCAGCGTAGGGTCTGGCACCTACGAGCAGTACTTC	CASSVGSGTYEQYF
TRBJ2-3	-	TRBV5-1	-	TGCGCCAGCAGCTTCGACAGCCCCACAGATACGCAGTATTTT	CASSFDSPTDTQYF
TRBJ1-1	-	TRBV29-1	-	TGCAGCGTTGAGGGGGGGTTTAGTACTGAAGCTTTCTTT	CSVEGGFSTEAFF
TRBJ1-2	few	TRBV29-1	-	TGCAGCGTTGAGTCTGTGAACTATGGCTACACCTTC	CSVESVNYGYTF
TRBJ1-2	once	TRBV5-6	-	TGTGCCAGCAGCTTTCTACAGGGAGATGGCTACACCTTC	CASSFLQGDGYTF
TRBJ2-3	-	TRBV2	-	TGTGCCAGCGGACGCACAGATACGCAGTATTTT	CASGRTDTQYF
TRBJ2-3	-	TRBV11-2	TRBD2	TGTGCCAGCAGCCTAACTGCGGGGGTGGTTACAGATACGCAGTATTTT	CASSLTAGVVTDTQYF
TRBJ1-2	medium-sized	TRBV7-9	TRBD1	TGTGCCAGCAGCTTAGAAGGGACAGGGGGCGCCCACTATGGCTACACCTTC	CASSLEGTGGAHYGYTF